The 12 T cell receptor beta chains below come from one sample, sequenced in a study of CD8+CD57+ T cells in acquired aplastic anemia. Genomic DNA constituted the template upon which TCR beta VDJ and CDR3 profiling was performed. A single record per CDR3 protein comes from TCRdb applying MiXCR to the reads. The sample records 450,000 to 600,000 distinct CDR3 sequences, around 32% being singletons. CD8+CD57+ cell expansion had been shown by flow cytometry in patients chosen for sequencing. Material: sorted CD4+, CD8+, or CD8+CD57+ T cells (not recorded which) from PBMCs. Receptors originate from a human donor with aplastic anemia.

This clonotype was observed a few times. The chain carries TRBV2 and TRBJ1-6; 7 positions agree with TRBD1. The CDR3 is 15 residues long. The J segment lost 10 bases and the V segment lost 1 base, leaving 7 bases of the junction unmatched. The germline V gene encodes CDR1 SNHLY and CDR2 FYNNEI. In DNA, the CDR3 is TGTGCCAGCAGTGAAGAAGCAGGGGGAAACTCACCCCTCCACTTT. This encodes CASSEEAGGNSPLHF.

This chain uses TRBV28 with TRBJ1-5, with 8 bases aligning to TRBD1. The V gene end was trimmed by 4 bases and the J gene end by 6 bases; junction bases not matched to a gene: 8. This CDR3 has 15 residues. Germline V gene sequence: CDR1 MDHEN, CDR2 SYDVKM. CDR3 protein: CASSSTGGYGQPQHF. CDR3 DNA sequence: TGTGCCAGCAGTTCTACAGGGGGTTACGGTCAGCCCCAGCATTTT.

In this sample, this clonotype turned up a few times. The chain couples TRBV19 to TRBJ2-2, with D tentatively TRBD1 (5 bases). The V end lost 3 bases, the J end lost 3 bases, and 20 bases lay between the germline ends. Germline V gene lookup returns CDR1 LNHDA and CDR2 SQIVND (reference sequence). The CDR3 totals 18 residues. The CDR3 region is CASSILRQGALDTGELFF. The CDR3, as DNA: TGTGCCAGTAGTATCCTACGGCAAGGGGCGCTGGACACCGGGGAGCTGTTTTTT.

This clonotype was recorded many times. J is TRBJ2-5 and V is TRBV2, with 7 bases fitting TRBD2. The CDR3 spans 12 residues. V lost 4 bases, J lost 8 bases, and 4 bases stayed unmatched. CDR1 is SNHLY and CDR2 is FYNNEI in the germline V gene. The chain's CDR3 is CASSGTRVTQYF. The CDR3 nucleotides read TGTGCCAGCAGTGGGACTAGAGTAACCCAGTACTTC.

In nucleotides, the CDR3 is TGTGCCAGCAGCGTAGACCCTGCCAAAAACATTCAGTACTTC. Translated, it gives CASSVDPAKNIQYF. This chain links TRBV9 with TRBJ2-4, with D unresolved. V was shortened by 0 bases and J by 1 base, with 5 bases between the two germline ends. CDR3 length: 14 residues. Germline V gene sequence: CDR1 SGDLS, CDR2 YYNGEE. Supplemented by reference TRBV9 and TRBJ2-4, the full variable domain reads DSGVTQTPKHLITATGQRVTLRCSPRSGDLSVYWYQQSLDQGLQFLIQYYNGEERAKGNILERFSAQQFPDLHSELNLSSLELGDSALYFCASSVDPAKNIQYFGAGTRLSVL.

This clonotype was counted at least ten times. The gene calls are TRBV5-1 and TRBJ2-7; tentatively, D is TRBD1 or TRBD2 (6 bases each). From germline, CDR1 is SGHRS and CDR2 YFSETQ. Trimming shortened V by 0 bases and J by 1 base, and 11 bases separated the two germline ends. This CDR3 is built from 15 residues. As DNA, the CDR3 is TGCGCCAGCAGCTTGGAGGGGGGCGCATCCTACGAGCAGTACTTC. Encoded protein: CASSLEGGASYEQYF. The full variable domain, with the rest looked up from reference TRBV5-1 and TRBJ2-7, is KAGVTQTPRYLIKTRGQQVTLSCSPISGHRSVSWYQQTPGQGLQFLFEYFSETQRNKGNFPGRFSGRQFSNSRSEMNVSTLELGDSALYLCASSLEGGASYEQYFGPGTRLTVT.

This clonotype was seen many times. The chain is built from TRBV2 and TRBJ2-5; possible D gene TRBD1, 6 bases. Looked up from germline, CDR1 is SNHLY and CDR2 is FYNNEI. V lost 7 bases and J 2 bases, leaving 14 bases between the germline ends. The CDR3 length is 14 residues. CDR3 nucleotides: TGTGCCAGCACCCGAGGACAGAAACAAGAGACCCAGTACTTC. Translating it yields CASTRGQKQETQYF.

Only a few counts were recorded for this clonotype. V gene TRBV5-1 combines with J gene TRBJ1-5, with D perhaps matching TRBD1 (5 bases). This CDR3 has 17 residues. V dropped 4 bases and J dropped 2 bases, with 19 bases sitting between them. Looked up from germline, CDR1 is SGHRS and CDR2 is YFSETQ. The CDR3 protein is CASSPGVGGDGNQPQHF. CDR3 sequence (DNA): TGCGCCAGCAGCCCGGGTGTGGGAGGGGACGGCAATCAGCCCCAGCATTTT.

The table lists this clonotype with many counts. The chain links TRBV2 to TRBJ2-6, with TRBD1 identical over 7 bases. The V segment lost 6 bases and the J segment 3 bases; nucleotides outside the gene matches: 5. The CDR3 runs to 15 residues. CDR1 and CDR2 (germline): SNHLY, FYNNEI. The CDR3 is CASSVDRVGANVLTF. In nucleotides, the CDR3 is TGTGCCAGCAGCGTCGACAGGGTTGGGGCCAACGTCCTGACTTTC.

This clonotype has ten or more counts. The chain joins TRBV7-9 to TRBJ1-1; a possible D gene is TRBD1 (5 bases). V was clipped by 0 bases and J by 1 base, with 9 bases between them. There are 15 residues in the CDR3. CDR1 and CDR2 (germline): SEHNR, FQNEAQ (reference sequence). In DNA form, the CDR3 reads TGTGCCAGCAGCTTAGCTGGGGCACAGAACACTGAAGCTTTCTTT. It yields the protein CASSLAGAQNTEAFF.

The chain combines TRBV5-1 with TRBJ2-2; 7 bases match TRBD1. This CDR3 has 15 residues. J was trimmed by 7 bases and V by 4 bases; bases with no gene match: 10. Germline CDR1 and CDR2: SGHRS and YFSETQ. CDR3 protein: CASSPDDRVDGELFF. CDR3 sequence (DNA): TGCGCCAGCAGCCCGGACGACAGGGTTGACGGGGAGCTGTTTTTT.

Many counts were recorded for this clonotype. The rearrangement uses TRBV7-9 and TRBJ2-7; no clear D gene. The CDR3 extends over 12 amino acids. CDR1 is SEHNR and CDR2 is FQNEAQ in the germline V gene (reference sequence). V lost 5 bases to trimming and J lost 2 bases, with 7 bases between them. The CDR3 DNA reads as TGTGCCAGCAGCAAAGTACCCTACGAGCAGTACTTC. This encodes CASSKVPYEQYF. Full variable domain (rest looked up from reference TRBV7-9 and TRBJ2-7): DTGVSQNPRHKITKRGQNVTFRCDPISEHNRLYWYRQTLGQGPEFLTYFQNEAQLEKSRLLSDRFSAERPKGSFSTLEIQRTEQGDSAMYLCASSKVPYEQYFGPGTRLTVT.